This T cell receptor beta chain was captured by sequencing in a study of tumor and adjacent non-tumor tissue in lung cancer. Regarding the study as a whole: Top 100 clones took a larger repertoire share in normal lung.

Three rounds of nested PCR, following a modified ARM-PCR protocol, produced the TCRbeta library. From the multiplex PCR reads, TCRdb called clonotypes with MiXCR, one entry per CDR3 protein. The sample includes 60,000 to 65,000 distinct CDR3 sequences, about 61% seen only once; the top ten take less than 35%. A note on this clonotype: Its antigen is still unknown. A much more abundant neighbour one base away suggests this may be a read error.

The CDR3 totals 14 residues. Per germline, CDR1 MNHNS and CDR2 SASEGT. RNA was extracted from bulk tissue without any cell sorting. More than 3 cm separated this lung sample from the edge of the tumor. Between August and November 2014, newly diagnosed, chemotherapy-naive lung cancer patients underwent thoracic surgery in China. V usage is TRBV6-1 and J usage is TRBJ1-6; 7 nucleotides line up with TRBD1. The receptor comes from a man in his 70s with non-small cell lung cancer. The sample comprised distant non-tumor lung tissue. DNA of the CDR3: TGTGCCAGCAGTAGCCCGGGACAGTACGGACCCTTCCACTTT. Translating gives CASSSPGQYGPFHF.